The 28 T cell receptor beta chains below were found in one sample sequenced in a study of T cell repertoires in cytomegalovirus infection. TCRdb re-derived calls from the reads in MiXCR, one entry per CDR3 protein. The data hold about 680,000 distinct CDR3 sequences, with less than 25% observed a single time. Sequencing input: CD8+ T cells from PBMCs. The receptors were sampled from a human donor in good health (CMV status not recorded). Some clones in this sample may be carry-over from other donors' samples.

Regarding this clonotype: A much larger clone differs from this one at a single base, so this may be a read error. The gene calls are TRBV7-8 and TRBJ2-7; D gene uncertain. Germline loops: CDR1 SGHVS, CDR2 FQNEAQ. The CDR3 contains 13 residues. The CDR3 nucleotides are TGTGCCAACAGCTTCCTACGGGCCCACGAGCAGTACTTC. Protein: CANSFLRAHEQYF. The full variable domain, completed using reference TRBV7-8 and TRBJ2-7, is GAGVSQSPRYKVAKRGQDVALRCDPISGHVSLFWYQQALGQGPEFLTYFQNEAQLDKSGLPSDRFFAERPEGSVSTLKIQRTQQEDSAVYLCANSFLRAHEQYFGPGTRLTVT.

This rearrangement joins TRBV14 to TRBJ1-6; 7 bases agree with TRBD1. Germline V gives CDR1 SGHDN, CDR2 FVKESK. The J segment lost 0 bases and the V segment lost 4 bases, leaving 9 bases of the junction unmatched. The CDR3 totals 18 residues. The CDR3 sequence is CASSPGTVFSSYNSPLHF. The CDR3 region has the DNA TGTGCCAGCAGCCCTGGGACAGTCTTCTCCTCCTATAATTCACCCCTCCACTTT.

This clonotype came up a few times. V and J are TRBV27 and TRBJ2-6; no definite D call. From germline, CDR1 is MNHEY and CDR2 SMNVEV (reference sequence). The CDR3 runs 15 residues. V was cut by 0 bases and J by 4 bases, with 7 bases left in between. As DNA, the CDR3 is TGTGCCAGCAGTTTATCGGCCGGAGGGGCCAACGTCCTGACTTTC. Protein: CASSLSAGGANVLTF.

The V gene is TRBV19, the J gene TRBJ1-1; D unclear. V was pared by 1 base and J by 7 bases, with 13 bases between. Germline values: CDR1 LNHDA, CDR2 SQIVND (reference sequence). CDR3 length: 14 amino acids. CDR3 nucleotide sequence: TGTGCCAGTAGTATAGGCGCTTTTAAGGGTGAAGCTTTCTTT. Amino acids: CASSIGAFKGEAFF.

The rearrangement joins TRBV7-4 to TRBJ2-7; D may be TRBD2 (5 bases). Germline CDR1 is SGHVT and CDR2 is SQSDAQ. V was trimmed by 2 bases and J by 2 bases, leaving 10 bases between them. The CDR3 is 14 amino acids. The CDR3 here is CASSLISRAYEQYF. The CDR3 nucleotides are TGTGCCAGCAGCTTAATCTCGAGGGCCTACGAGCAGTACTTC.

This clonotype was counted ten times or more. This chain connects TRBV28 to TRBJ2-4; possibly TRBD1 for D (6 bases). CDR1 is MDHEN and CDR2 is SYDVKM in the germline V gene. V gave up 7 bases and J gave up 2 bases, with 12 bases separating them. This CDR3 is built from 14 residues. CDR3 amino acids: CASNHRAPKNIQYF. The CDR3 DNA sequence: TGTGCCAGCAACCACAGGGCGCCCAAAAACATTCAGTACTTC.

The table lists this clonotype with a few counts. This chain uses TRBV9 with TRBJ2-3; the D gene could be TRBD1 or TRBD2 (5 bases each). V shed 6 bases and J shed 4 bases, with 21 bases lying between them. This CDR3 is built from 16 residues. From germline, CDR1 is SGDLS and CDR2 YYNGEE. CDR3: CASNPQGIPGPDTQYF. The CDR3 nucleotides read TGTGCCAGCAACCCCCAAGGAATTCCGGGGCCAGATACGCAGTATTTT. The full variable domain, in which reference TRBV9 and TRBJ2-3 provide the parts outside the CDR3, is DSGVTQTPKHLITATGQRVTLRCSPRSGDLSVYWYQQSLDQGLQFLIQYYNGEERAKGNILERFSAQQFPDLHSELNLSSLELGDSALYFCASNPQGIPGPDTQYFGPGTRLTVL.

The chain has TRBV10-2 and TRBJ2-7; D might be TRBD2 (7 bases). From germline, CDR1 is WSHSY and CDR2 SAAADI. V was cut by 2 bases and J by 6 bases, with 14 bases left in between. The CDR3 spans 14 residues. The CDR3 reads CASSEPGGHPEQYF. In DNA, the CDR3 is TGCGCCAGCAGTGAGCCGGGGGGACACCCCGAGCAGTACTTC.

This clonotype occurred a few times. This chain connects TRBV20-1 to TRBJ2-7, with D unclear. Trimming stripped 4 bases from V and 1 base from J, with 8 bases between. From germline, CDR1 is DFQATT and CDR2 SNEGSKA (reference sequence). The CDR3 has 12 residues. The CDR3 region has the DNA TGCAGTGCTATACTGGAGTCCTACGAGCAGTACGTC. This sequence encodes CSAILESYEQYV.

V is TRBV27 and J is TRBJ2-5; 10 bases align to TRBD1. Germline loops: CDR1 MNHEY, CDR2 SMNVEV (reference sequence). The CDR3 is made up of 15 amino acids. V trimming: 9 bases; J trimming: 2 bases; junction bases outside the gene matches: 9. The CDR3 spells CASESRDRGQETQYF. CDR3 DNA: TGTGCCAGTGAGAGCCGGGACAGGGGTCAAGAGACCCAGTACTTC.

There are many counts of this clonotype. The chain joins TRBV12-3 or TRBV12-4 to TRBJ2-3; D call uncertain. V lost 6 bases and J lost 3, with 10 bases in between. The CDR3 sequence is 13 residues long. The CDR3 bases are TGTGCCAGCAGGTCTATTGGGACAGATACGCAGTATTTT. Translating gives CASRSIGTDTQYF.

As regards this clonotype: It may be a read error: a sequence one base away is much more abundant. The chain employs TRBV7-3 and TRBJ2-1; TRBD2 might be the D (5 bases). This CDR3 is built from 12 residues. The ends were cut back, 4 bases at V and 8 bases at J, with 9 bases in the middle. Per the germline V gene, CDR1 is SGHTA and CDR2 is FQGTGA. This CDR3 is CASSSVEDEQFF. The DNA of the CDR3 is TGTGCCAGCAGCTCCGTGGAGGATGAGCAGTTCTTC.

This clonotype has just a few counts. The chain combines TRBV19 with TRBJ2-1; D gene uncertain. In germline, CDR1 is LNHDA, CDR2 SQIVND (reference sequence). CDR3 length equals 15 residues. Trimming removed 6 bases from V and 1 base from J, with 13 bases in between. The DNA of the CDR3 is TGTGCCAGTAGAGTCACGTTCCCTTCCTACAATGAGCAGTTCTTC. Its protein product is CASRVTFPSYNEQFF.

This clonotype was observed a handful of times. The chain carries TRBV6-2 or TRBV6-3 and TRBJ2-5; D is unclear. Germline CDR1 reads MNHEY; CDR2 reads SVGEGT. The CDR3 is 14 amino acids. The ends were cut back, 5 bases at V and 5 bases at J, with 15 bases in the middle. CDR3: CASSPPISQETQYF. In nucleotides, the CDR3 is TGTGCCAGCAGTCCCCCAATTAGTCAGGAGACCCAGTACTTC.

The chain has TRBV6-2 or TRBV6-3 and TRBJ2-2; D call uncertain. This CDR3 comprises 12 residues. Germline V gene data show CDR1 as MNHEY and CDR2 as SVGEGT. V gave up 2 bases and J gave up 5 bases, with 3 bases separating them. CDR3 sequence reads: CASSYTTGELFF. The CDR3, as DNA: TGTGCCAGCAGTTACACTACCGGGGAGCTGTTTTTT.

The genes are TRBV9 and TRBJ2-2; 10 positions agree with TRBD2. Germline CDR1 and CDR2: SGDLS and YYNGEE. The CDR3 length is 16 residues. Trimming removed 4 bases from V and 4 bases from J; junction bases left unmatched: 7. This chain's CDR3 is CASSSAGGQFTGELFF. The CDR3 DNA reads as TGTGCCAGCAGCTCAGCGGGGGGGCAATTCACCGGGGAGCTGTTTTTT.

With regard to this clonotype: Mismatch with germline at one junction end may stem from a read error. CDR3 DNA: TGTGTCAGTTCCCCCCCCAGCGGCTTGGGTGGCTACACCTTC. It codes for CVSSPPSGLGGYTF. The J gene is TRBJ1-2, the V gene TRBV19; D not resolved. The CDR3 runs to 14 residues. CDR1 and CDR2 from the germline V gene are LNHDA and SQIVND (reference sequence).

This clonotype was seen more than once but under ten times. The chain carries TRBV7-9 and TRBJ2-1, with D possibly TRBD1 on 6 matching bases. The CDR3 length is 11 residues. Trimming left V 4 bases short and J 14 bases short, with 12 bases between. From germline, CDR1 is SEHNR and CDR2 FQNEAQ (reference sequence). Written as DNA, the CDR3 is TGTGCCAGCAGCTCGACCCAGGGGAAGTTCTTC. Its translation: CASSSTQGKFF. Based on the CDR3 plus reference TRBV7-9 and TRBJ2-1, the full variable domain is DTGVSQNPRHKITKRGQNVTFRCDPISEHNRLYWYRQTLGQGPEFLTYFQNEAQLEKSRLLSDRFSAERPKGSFSTLEIQRTEQGDSAMYLCASSSTQGKFFGPGTRLTVL.

This clonotype was observed at least ten times. The chain carries TRBV7-9 and TRBJ2-7, with 8 bases lining up with TRBD1. V was clipped by 5 bases and J by 4 bases; unmatched bases: 7. Germline CDR1 and CDR2: SEHNR and FQNEAQ (reference sequence). The CDR3 spans 14 residues. The CDR3 region has the DNA TGTGCCAGCAGCCACGGACAGGGACCATACGAGCAGTACTTC. The encoded protein is CASSHGQGPYEQYF. The full variable domain, with the rest looked up from reference TRBV7-9 and TRBJ2-7, is DTGVSQNPRHKITKRGQNVTFRCDPISEHNRLYWYRQTLGQGPEFLTYFQNEAQLEKSRLLSDRFSAERPKGSFSTLEIQRTEQGDSAMYLCASSHGQGPYEQYFGPGTRLTVT.

With respect to this clonotype: A much more abundant neighbour one base away suggests this may be a read error. The J gene is TRBJ2-1, the V gene TRBV7-6; 7 bases agree with TRBD1. CDR3 length: 18 residues. CDR1 and CDR2 (germline): SGHVS, FNYEAQ. Trimming took 4 bases from V and 4 from J; bases not matched to a gene: 16. The CDR3 nucleotides read TGTGCCAGCAGCTATCCTAGACAGGGAAGATGTGATTACAATGAGCAGTTCTTC. Translation: CASSYPRQGRCDYNEQFF.

This chain connects TRBV6-2 or TRBV6-3 to TRBJ2-1, with TRBD2 matching over 7 bases. Germline-derived CDR1 and CDR2 are MNHEY and SVGEGT. The CDR3 is 15 residues long. J lost 3 bases, V lost 0 bases, and 2 bases had no gene match. CDR3 nucleotides: TGTGCCAGCAGTTACTCTAGCGGGCGCTACAATGAGCAGTTCTTC. Amino acid sequence: CASSYSSGRYNEQFF.

The chain links TRBV6-5 to TRBJ1-1; maybe TRBD1 (5 bases). V was cut by 9 bases and J by 1 base, with 6 bases left in between. Germline V lookup: CDR1 MNHEY, CDR2 SVGAGI. There are 11 residues in the CDR3. The CDR3 region has the DNA TGTGCCAGTGGGACGAACACTGAAGCTTTCTTT. Amino acid sequence: CASGTNTEAFF.

The sample holds a few counts of this clonotype. J is TRBJ2-1 and V is TRBV27; 8 bases align to TRBD2. Trimming cost V 5 bases and J 6 bases; bases outside gene matches: 6. This CDR3 region has 14 residues. Per germline, CDR1 MNHEY and CDR2 SMNVEV (reference sequence). CDR3 loop: CASSPGLGFNEQFF. CDR3 DNA sequence: TGTGCCAGCAGTCCGGGACTAGGTTTCAATGAGCAGTTCTTC.

This clonotype was counted many times. In DNA form, the CDR3 reads TGTGCCAGCAGCCAACGCTGGGGGGGCGATCAGCCCCAGCATTTT. This encodes CASSQRWGGDQPQHF. The chain couples TRBV4-2 to TRBJ1-5; possibly TRBD1 for D (6 bases). The ends were cut back, 2 bases at V and 5 bases at J, with 13 bases in the middle. Germline CDR1 reads LGHNA; CDR2 reads YNFKEQ. This CDR3 has 15 amino acids.

This clonotype has at least ten counts. J is TRBJ1-4 and V is TRBV27; D is undetermined. Germline V gene lookup returns CDR1 MNHEY and CDR2 SMNVEV (reference sequence). The CDR3 contains 15 residues. V was shortened by 5 bases and J by 2 bases, with 12 bases between the two germline ends. DNA for the CDR3: TGTGCCAGCAGTGTCCGCCCTTGGACTAATGAAAAACTGTTTTTT. Translation: CASSVRPWTNEKLFF. Using reference TRBV27 and TRBJ1-4 for the parts outside the CDR3, the full variable domain is EAQVTQNPRYLITVTGKKLTVTCSQNMNHEYMSWYRQDPGLGLRQIYYSMNVEVTDKGDVPEGYKVSRKEKRNFPLILESPSPNQTSLYFCASSVRPWTNEKLFFGSGTQLSVL.

The chain combines TRBV7-1 with TRBJ2-5, with D tentatively TRBD2 (6 bases). TRBV7-1 is classed as an ORF, of uncertain function. This CDR3 has 10 amino acids. CDR3 sequence (DNA): TGTGCGATCCGGGGGGAGACCCAGTACTTC. It codes for CAIRGETQYF.

The table lists this clonotype with a few counts. This chain connects TRBV7-9 to TRBJ1-1, with a weak D call TRBD1 (5 bases). This CDR3 comprises 14 residues. V was trimmed by 1 base and J by 7 bases, leaving 13 bases between them. CDR1 is SEHNR and CDR2 is FQNEAQ in the germline V gene (reference sequence). In DNA form, the CDR3 reads TGTGCCAGCAGCTTAGAGGGGCGGCAGGATGAAGCTTTCTTT. It is translated as CASSLEGRQDEAFF.

This clonotype showed up just a few times. The CDR3 loop reads CASSYDSVPYEQYF. CDR3 nucleotides: TGTGCCAGCAGTTACGACAGTGTCCCCTACGAGCAGTACTTC. The V and J genes are TRBV6-5 and TRBJ2-7, with D maybe TRBD1 (5 bases). The length of the CDR3 is 14 residues. Deletions cut 2 bases from V and 2 bases from J, with 10 bases between. CDR1 is MNHEY, CDR2 SVGAGI, per germline.